This record concerns one TCR beta chain sequence. This entry comes from a study of blood T cell repertoires in COVID-19. Study background: Italy, Spain and the United States were the sources of the convalescent and acute COVID-19 samples. The cDNA or gDNA used as material had been derived from T cells, B-cell-depleted T cells, or PBMCs.

The data were produced by immunoSEQ multiplex PCR, yet TCRdb's version contains in-frame clones alone and is incomplete. The sample lists 250,000 or so clones, 80% to 90% occurring once. The participants were between about 18 and 90 years old and came from some 23 US areas. Participants had their cohort set by participant-reported clinical history. This TCR came from a woman in her fifties or sixties who had recovered from COVID-19. Sequencing was carried out using PBMCs or T cells enriched from blood (not recorded which).

The CDR3 DNA sequence: TGCGCCAGCAGTCGGGACAGTCAGTCAGCTAGCTCTGGGGCCAACGTCCTGACTTTC. Translated: CASSRDSQSASSGANVLTF. The chain couples TRBV10-2 to TRBJ2-6; TRBD1 matches at 7 bases. Unmatched junction bases numbered 13, after V lost 5 bases and J lost 0 bases. This CDR3 is 19 amino acids long. Germline V gene data show CDR1 as WSHSY and CDR2 as SAAADI.